This T cell receptor beta chain was documented in a study of vaccination and CD4 T cells after COVID-19. Study context: Each post-COVID sample was drawn after diagnosis, and the median interval was 101 days (range 35 to 161).

As to this clonotype: The antigen is unknown. The junction departs from the called germline gene at one end, perhaps through a read error.

Study-level results: Convalescent patients had a median about 90% of reactive clones appearing only post-vaccination.

The CDR3 consists of 15 residues. The germline V gene encodes CDR1 SSHAT and CDR2 FNYEAQ (reference sequence). The treatment denotes: 10-day PBMC culture with coronavirus spike peptide pools or control peptides (ViraFEST assay). Those CD4+ T cells from the unexposed donor predate the COVID-19 pandemic (2011-2018). Sequencing of DNA taken from cultured CD4+ T cells relied on the Oncomine TCR Beta short-read assay. The genomic DNA was obtained from cultured CD4+ T cells by extraction with the QIAamp micro DNA kit. A single record per CDR3 protein comes from TCRdb applying MiXCR to the PCR reads. The sample consists of about 8,300 distinct CDR3 sequences, 35% to 40% of them appearing once.

V usage is TRBV7-7 and J usage is TRBJ2-3; TRBD2 aligns across 9 bases. This receptor was taken from a human donor in good health. Sequences were obtained from CD4+ T cells from blood, cultured in vitro. The CDR3: CASSLGGGGADTQYF. In DNA, the CDR3 is TGTGCTAGCAGCTTAGGCGGGGGGGGCGCAGATACGCAGTATTTT.